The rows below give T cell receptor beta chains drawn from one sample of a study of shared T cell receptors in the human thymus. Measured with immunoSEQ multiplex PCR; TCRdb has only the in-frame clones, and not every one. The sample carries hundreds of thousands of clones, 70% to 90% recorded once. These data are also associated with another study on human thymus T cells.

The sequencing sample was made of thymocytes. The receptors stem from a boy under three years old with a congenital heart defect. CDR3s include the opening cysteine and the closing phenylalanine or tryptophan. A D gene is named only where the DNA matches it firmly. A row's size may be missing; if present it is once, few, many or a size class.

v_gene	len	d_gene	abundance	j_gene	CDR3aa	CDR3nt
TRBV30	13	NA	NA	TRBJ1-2	CAWSDARNYGYTF	TGTGCCTGGAGTGATGCCAGGAACTATGGCTACACCTTC
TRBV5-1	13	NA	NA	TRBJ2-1	CASSFRSYNEQFF	TGCGCCAGCAGCTTTCGTTCCTACAATGAGCAGTTCTTC
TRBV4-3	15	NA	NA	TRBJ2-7	CASSQRRSSSYEQYF	TGCGCCAGCAGCCAAAGGCGGAGTAGCTCCTACGAGCAGTACTTC
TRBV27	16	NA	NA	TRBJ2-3	CASSDEAVPRPDTQYF	TGTGCCAGCAGTGACGAGGCGGTCCCGAGGCCAGATACGCAGTATTTT
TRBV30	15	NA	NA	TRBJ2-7	CAWSLRGADPYEQYF	TGTGCCTGGAGTCTCAGGGGAGCGGACCCCTACGAGCAGTACTTC
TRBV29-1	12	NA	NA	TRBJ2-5	CSARTEAETQYF	TGCAGCGCCCGGACGGAGGCGGAGACCCAGTACTTC
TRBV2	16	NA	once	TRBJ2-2	CASSDPLAPDTGELFF	TGTGCCAGCAGTGACCCCCTAGCCCCCGACACCGGGGAGCTGTTTTTT
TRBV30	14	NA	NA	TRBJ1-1	CAWNRVRGNTEAFF	TGTGCCTGGAATCGGGTCCGAGGGAACACTGAAGCTTTCTTT
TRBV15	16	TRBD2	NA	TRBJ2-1	CATSLIAGKGSNEQFF	TGTGCCACCAGCCTGATAGCGGGAAAGGGTTCGAATGAGCAGTTCTTC
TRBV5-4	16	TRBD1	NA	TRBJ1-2	CASSLASDRAIYGYTF	TGTGCCAGCAGCTTGGCCTCTGACAGGGCAATCTATGGCTACACCTTC
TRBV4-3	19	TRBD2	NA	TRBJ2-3	CASSQDKREATTPTDTQYF	TGCGCCAGCAGCCAAGATAAGCGGGAGGCCACTACTCCCACAGATACGCAGTATTTT
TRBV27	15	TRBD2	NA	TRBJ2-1	CASRTTSGGHNEQFF	TGTGCCAGCAGAACCACTAGCGGGGGGCACAATGAGCAGTTCTTC
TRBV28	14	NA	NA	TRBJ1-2	CASSFIRQVWGYTF	TGTGCCAGCAGTTTTATAAGACAGGTCTGGGGCTACACCTTC
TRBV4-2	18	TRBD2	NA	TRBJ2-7	CASSQDATSGRPIYEQYF	TGTGCCAGCAGCCAAGATGCGACTAGCGGGAGGCCGATCTACGAGCAGTACTTC
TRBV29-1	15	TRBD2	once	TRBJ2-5	CSVEFLADLQETQYF	TGCAGCGTTGAGTTCCTAGCGGACTTACAAGAGACCCAGTACTTC
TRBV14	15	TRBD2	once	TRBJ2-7	CASSQGLAVSYEQYF	TGTGCCAGCAGCCAAGGTCTAGCGGTTTCCTACGAGCAGTACTTC
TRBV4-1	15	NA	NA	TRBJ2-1	CASSRRDWVYNEQFF	TGCGCCAGCAGCAGGCGAGACTGGGTCTACAATGAGCAGTTCTTC
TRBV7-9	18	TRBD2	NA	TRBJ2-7	CASSLGLAGGPRVYEQYF	TGTGCCAGCAGCTTAGGACTAGCGGGAGGGCCAAGGGTTTACGAGCAGTACTTC
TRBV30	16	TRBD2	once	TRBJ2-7	CAWSQGLTSGRREQYF	TGTGCCTGGAGCCAGGGTCTGACTAGCGGGAGGCGCGAGCAGTACTTC
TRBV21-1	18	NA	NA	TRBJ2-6	CASSAWRQSHSGANVLTF	TGTGCCAGCAGCGCGTGGAGGCAGTCTCACTCTGGGGCCAACGTCCTGACTTTC
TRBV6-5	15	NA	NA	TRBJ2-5	CASSRLRQIQETQYF	TGTGCCAGCAGCCGCCTGAGACAGATCCAAGAGACCCAGTACTTC
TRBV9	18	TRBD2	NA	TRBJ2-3	CASSPQAWTGGLTDTQYF	TGTGCCAGCAGCCCCCAGGCATGGACGGGAGGCCTCACAGATACGCAGTATTTT
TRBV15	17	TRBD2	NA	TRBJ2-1	CATSSHQAGGRTNEQFF	TGTGCCACCAGCTCCCACCAAGCGGGAGGCCGAACCAATGAGCAGTTCTTC